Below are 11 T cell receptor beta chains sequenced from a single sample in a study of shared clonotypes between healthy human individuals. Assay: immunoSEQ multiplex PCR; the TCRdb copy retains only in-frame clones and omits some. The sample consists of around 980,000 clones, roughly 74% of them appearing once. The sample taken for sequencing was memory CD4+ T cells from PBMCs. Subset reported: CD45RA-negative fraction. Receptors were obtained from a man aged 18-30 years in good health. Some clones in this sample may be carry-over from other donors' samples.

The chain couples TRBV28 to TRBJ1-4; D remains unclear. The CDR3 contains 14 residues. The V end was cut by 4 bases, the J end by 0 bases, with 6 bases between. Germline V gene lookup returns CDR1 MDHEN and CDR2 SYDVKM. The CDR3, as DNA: TGTGCCAGCAGTTCCACGGCAACTAATGAAAAACTGTTTTTT. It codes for CASSSTATNEKLFF.

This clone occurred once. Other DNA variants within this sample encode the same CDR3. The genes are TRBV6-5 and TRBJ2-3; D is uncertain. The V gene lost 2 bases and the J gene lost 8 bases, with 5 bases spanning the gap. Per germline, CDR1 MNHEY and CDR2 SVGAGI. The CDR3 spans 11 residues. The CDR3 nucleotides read TGTGCCAGCAGTTACGGCGGTACGCAGTATTTT. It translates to CASSYGGTQYF.

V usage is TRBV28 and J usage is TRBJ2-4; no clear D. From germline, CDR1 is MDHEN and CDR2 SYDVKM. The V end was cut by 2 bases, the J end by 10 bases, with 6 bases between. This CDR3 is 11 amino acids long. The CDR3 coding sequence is TGTGCCAGCAGTTTAAGTGTAATTCAGTACTTC. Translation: CASSLSVIQYF. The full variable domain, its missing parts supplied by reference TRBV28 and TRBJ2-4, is DVKVTQSSRYLVKRTGEKVFLECVQDMDHENMFWYRQDPGLGLRLIYFSYDVKMKEKGDIPEGYSVSREKKERFSLILESASTNQTSMYLCASSLSVIQYFGAGTRLSVL.

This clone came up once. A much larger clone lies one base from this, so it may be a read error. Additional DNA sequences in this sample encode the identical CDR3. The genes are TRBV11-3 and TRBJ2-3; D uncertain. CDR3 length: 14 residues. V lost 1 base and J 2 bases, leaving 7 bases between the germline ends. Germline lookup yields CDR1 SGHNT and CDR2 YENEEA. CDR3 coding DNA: TGTGCCAGCAGCTTAGGACGGGCCACAGATACGCAGTATTTT. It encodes CASSLGRATDTQYF.

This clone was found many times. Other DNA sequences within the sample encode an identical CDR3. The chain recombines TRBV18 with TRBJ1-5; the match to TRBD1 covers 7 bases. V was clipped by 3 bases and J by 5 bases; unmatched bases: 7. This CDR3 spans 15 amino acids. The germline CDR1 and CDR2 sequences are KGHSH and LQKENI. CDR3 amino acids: CASSPGQGGDQPQHF. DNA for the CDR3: TGTGCCAGCTCACCCGGGCAGGGGGGCGATCAGCCCCAGCATTTT.

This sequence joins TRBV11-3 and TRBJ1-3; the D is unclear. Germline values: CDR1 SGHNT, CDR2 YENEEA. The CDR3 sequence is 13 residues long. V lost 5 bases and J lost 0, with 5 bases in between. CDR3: CASSPNSGNTIYF. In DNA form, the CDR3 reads TGTGCCAGCAGCCCAAACTCTGGAAACACCATATATTTT.

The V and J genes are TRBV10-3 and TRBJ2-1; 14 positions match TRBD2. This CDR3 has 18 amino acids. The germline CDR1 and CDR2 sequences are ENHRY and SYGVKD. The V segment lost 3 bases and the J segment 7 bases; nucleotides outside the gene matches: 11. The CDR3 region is CAISDPGLAGGGRNEQFF. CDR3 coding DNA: TGTGCCATCAGTGATCCTGGACTAGCGGGAGGCGGCAGGAATGAGCAGTTCTTC.

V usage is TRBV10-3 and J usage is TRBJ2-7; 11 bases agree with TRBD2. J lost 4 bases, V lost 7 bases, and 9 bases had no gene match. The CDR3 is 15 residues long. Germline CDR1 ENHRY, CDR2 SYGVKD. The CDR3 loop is CAITPGTSGRYEQYF. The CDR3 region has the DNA TGTGCCATCACTCCTGGGACTAGCGGTCGGTACGAGCAGTACTTC.

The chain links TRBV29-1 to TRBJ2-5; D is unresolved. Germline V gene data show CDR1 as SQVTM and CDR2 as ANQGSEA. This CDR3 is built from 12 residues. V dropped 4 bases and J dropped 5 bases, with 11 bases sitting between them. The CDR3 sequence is CSVAPGPETQYF. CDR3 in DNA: TGCAGCGTTGCGCCCGGCCCGGAGACCCAGTACTTC.

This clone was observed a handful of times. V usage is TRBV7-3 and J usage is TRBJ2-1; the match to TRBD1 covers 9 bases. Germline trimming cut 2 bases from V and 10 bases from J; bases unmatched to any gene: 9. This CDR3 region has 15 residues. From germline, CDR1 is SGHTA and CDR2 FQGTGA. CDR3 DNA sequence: TGTGCCAGCAGCTTAGGGACAGGGAATGTCGAGGAGCAGTTCTTC. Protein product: CASSLGTGNVEEQFF.

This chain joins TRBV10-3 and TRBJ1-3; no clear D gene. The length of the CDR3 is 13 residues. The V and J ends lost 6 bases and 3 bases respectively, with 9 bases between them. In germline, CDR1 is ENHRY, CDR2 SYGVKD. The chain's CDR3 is CAIRDYGGNTIYF. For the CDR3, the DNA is TGTGCCATCAGGGATTATGGTGGAAACACCATATATTTT.